A single sample gave rise to the 2 T cell receptor beta chains below, sequenced in a study of OX40 agonist ivuxolimab in advanced cancers. TCRdb's table, derived via immunoSEQ multiplex PCR, lists solely in-frame clones and lacks some. This table holds fewer than 55,000 clones, 70% to 90% found once. This specimen was CD4+ or CD8+ T cells sorted from blood, taken in a trial of the OX40 agonist ivuxolimab. The receptors here all came from an adult with an advanced solid tumor such as melanoma, head and neck, liver or kidney cancer.

This clone was observed a few times. The chain links TRBV7-9 to TRBJ1-2; possibly TRBD1 for D (5 bases). The CDR3 runs 17 residues. V was cut by 3 bases and J by 2 bases, with 19 bases left in between. Germline V CDR1 and CDR2: SEHNR, FQNEAQ (reference sequence). CDR3: CASSFITGDYPNYGYTF. CDR3 sequence (DNA): TGTGCCAGCAGCTTCATTACAGGCGACTACCCGAACTATGGCTACACCTTC.

This clone was seen once. This chain connects TRBV2 to TRBJ1-2, with D possibly TRBD1 on 5 matching bases. The V end lost 4 bases, the J end lost 2 bases, and 11 bases lay between the germline ends. The length of the CDR3 is 14 residues. Germline loops: CDR1 SNHLY, CDR2 FYNNEI. The CDR3 loop is CASSGGSSNYGYTF. The DNA for the CDR3 is TGTGCCAGCAGTGGGGGGTCATCAAACTATGGCTACACCTTC.